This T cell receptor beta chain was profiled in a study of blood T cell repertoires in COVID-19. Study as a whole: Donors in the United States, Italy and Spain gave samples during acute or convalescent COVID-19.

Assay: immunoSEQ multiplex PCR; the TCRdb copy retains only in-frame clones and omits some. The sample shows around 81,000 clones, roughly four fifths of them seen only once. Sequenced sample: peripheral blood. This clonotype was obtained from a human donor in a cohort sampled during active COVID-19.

CDR3 in amino acids: CASLEAGGYEQYF. The CDR3 coding sequence is TGTGCCAGTCTTGAAGCAGGGGGCTACGAGCAGTACTTC. The V and J genes are TRBV19 and TRBJ2-7; 7 bases align to TRBD1. From germline, CDR1 is LNHDA and CDR2 SQIVND (reference sequence). The junction had 7 bases not matched to a gene; V was cut back by 8 bases and J by 3 bases. The length of the CDR3 is 13 residues. The full variable domain, completed using reference TRBV19 and TRBJ2-7, is DGGITQSPKYLFRKEGQNVTLSCEQNLNHDAMYWYRQDPGQGLRLIYYSQIVNDFQKGDIAEGYSVSREKKESFPLTVTSAQKNPTAFYLCASLEAGGYEQYFGPGTRLTVT.